This T cell receptor (beta chain) appears in the sequencing data of a study of blood T cell repertoires in COVID-19. Study-level information: Some COVID-19 samples were acute and others convalescent; all came from the United States, Italy and Spain. Nucleic acid was either cDNA or gDNA, and it came from T cells, B-cell-depleted T cells, or PBMCs.

In the original workflow: For nucleated cells, counts were estimated from reference gene primer amplification. Libraries were prepared by immunoSEQ multiplex PCR; TCRdb keeps only in-frame clonotypes and omits some of them. The DNA gave D and trimming, while V, J and clone size come from that table. The repertoire holds some 100,000 clones, with about three quarters as singletons. The germline gives CDR1 LNHDA, CDR2 SQIVND (reference sequence). J was trimmed by 6 bases and V by 3 bases; bases with no gene match: 8. The CDR3 runs to 15 residues. The chain uses TRBV19 and TRBJ2-7; TRBD1 aligns across 10 bases. The specimen was peripheral blood. This clonotype was obtained from a man between 70 and 80 years old with acute or convalescent COVID-19. For the CDR3, the DNA is TGTGCCAGTAGTATTAGGGCGACAGGGGGCTTCGAGCAGTACTTC. It translates to CASSIRATGGFEQYF.